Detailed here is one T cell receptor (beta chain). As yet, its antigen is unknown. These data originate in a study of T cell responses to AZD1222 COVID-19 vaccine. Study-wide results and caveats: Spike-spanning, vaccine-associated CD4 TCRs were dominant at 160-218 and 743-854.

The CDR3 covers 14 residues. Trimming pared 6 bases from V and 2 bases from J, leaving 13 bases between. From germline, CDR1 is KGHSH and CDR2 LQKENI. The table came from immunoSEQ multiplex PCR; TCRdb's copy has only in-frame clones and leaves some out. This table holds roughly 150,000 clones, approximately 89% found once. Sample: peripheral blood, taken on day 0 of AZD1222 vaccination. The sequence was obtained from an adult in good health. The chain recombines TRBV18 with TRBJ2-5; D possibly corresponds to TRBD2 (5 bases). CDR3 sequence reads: CASSRGNLQETQYF. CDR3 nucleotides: TGTGCCAGCTCTAGAGGGAATCTACAAGAGACCCAGTACTTC.